The 26 T cell receptor beta chains reported below all come from one sample, sequenced in a study of beta chain features in type 1 diabetes. Expressed TCRB transcripts got sequenced, as all isolated RNA was reverse transcribed. Profiling relied on immunoSEQ multiplex PCR, and the TCRdb table lists in-frame clones only, not all of them. The table shows about 210,000 clones, with approximately 11% occurring only once. Sequencing was carried out using central memory CD4+ T cells from blood. The receptor source for this set is a man aged 18 to 29 in good health.

This clone is a singleton in its sample. The chain employs TRBV15 and TRBJ2-7, with 8 bases fitting TRBD2. The CDR3 extends over 14 amino acids. The trim removed 5 bases at V and 1 base at J, leaving 4 bases unmatched. The germline gives CDR1 LNHNV, CDR2 YYDKDF (reference sequence). The CDR3 here is CATSFGGESYEQYF. In nucleotides, the CDR3 is TGTGCCACCAGCTTCGGGGGGGAATCCTACGAGCAGTACTTC.

This clone was counted only a few times. The V gene is TRBV2, the J gene TRBJ2-2; D might be TRBD2 (5 bases). Trimming stripped 1 base from V and 4 bases from J, with 7 bases between. The CDR3 is 14 residues long. Germline-derived CDR1 and CDR2 are SNHLY and FYNNEI. CDR3 in amino acids: CASSEGAGTGELFF. The DNA for the CDR3 is TGTGCCAGCAGTGAAGGGGCGGGCACCGGGGAGCTGTTTTTT.

This clone was observed a handful of times. The chain has TRBV5-4 and TRBJ2-3; maybe TRBD1 (5 bases). V shed 0 bases and J shed 2 bases, with 10 bases lying between them. The length of the CDR3 is 15 residues. From germline, CDR1 is SGHNT and CDR2 YYREEE (reference sequence). CDR3 in DNA: TGTGCCAGCAGCTTGGGGACATACTCCACAGATACGCAGTATTTT. It codes for CASSLGTYSTDTQYF.

This clone has only a few counts. The rearrangement uses TRBV15 and TRBJ2-3; 9 bases line up with TRBD1. J gave up 1 base and V 3 bases, and 5 bases lay outside the gene matches. The CDR3 extends over 16 amino acids. The germline CDR1 and CDR2 sequences are LNHNV and YYDKDF (reference sequence). The DNA of the CDR3 is TGTGCCACCAGCAGGGGACAGGGAAGTCGCACAGATACGCAGTATTTT. Translation: CATSRGQGSRTDTQYF. The full variable domain, in which reference TRBV15 and TRBJ2-3 provide the parts outside the CDR3, is DAMVIQNPRYQVTQFGKPVTLSCSQTLNHNVMYWYQQKSSQAPKLLFHYYDKDFNNEADTPDNFQSRRPNTSFCFLDIRSPGLGDTAMYLCATSRGQGSRTDTQYFGPGTRLTVL.

This clone was counted at least ten times. Other DNA variants within this sample encode the same CDR3. This chain links TRBV6-5 with TRBJ2-3, with D unclear. This CDR3 has 11 amino acids. The ends were cut back, 2 bases at V and 6 bases at J, with 3 bases in the middle. CDR1 is MNHEY and CDR2 is SVGAGI in the germline V gene. This CDR3 is CASSYRDTQYF. For the CDR3, the DNA is TGTGCCAGCAGTTACCGCGATACGCAGTATTTT.

The rearrangement joins TRBV7-9 to TRBJ2-7; TRBD1 matches 8 bases. The V and J ends lost 5 bases and 2 bases, in that order; junction bases with no gene match: 2. The CDR3 contains 13 residues. Germline V gene data show CDR1 as SEHNR and CDR2 as FQNEAQ (reference sequence). The DNA for the CDR3 is TGTGCCAGCAGCCCCAGGGGGCCCTACGAGCAGTACTTC. This encodes CASSPRGPYEQYF.

The V and J genes are TRBV7-2 and TRBJ2-2; tentative D call: TRBD2 (5 bases). Per the germline V gene, CDR1 is SGHTA and CDR2 is FQGNSA. Trimming cost V 4 bases and J 2 bases, with 11 bases left between them. The CDR3 runs 15 residues. The CDR3 spells CASSSSPGNTGELFF. In DNA, the CDR3 is TGTGCCAGCAGCTCTAGCCCGGGCAACACCGGGGAGCTGTTTTTT.

Only a few counts were recorded for this clone. The V gene is TRBV5-1, the J gene TRBJ2-3, with a tentative D call TRBD1 (5 bases). The CDR3 extends over 15 amino acids. V lost 1 base and J 1 base, leaving 10 bases between the germline ends. Germline CDR1 and CDR2: SGHRS and YFSETQ. The CDR3 reads CASSLLGPGTDTQYF. CDR3 DNA sequence: TGCGCCAGCAGCTTGCTGGGGCCAGGCACAGATACGCAGTATTTT.

This clone has only a few counts. This chain joins TRBV5-5 and TRBJ2-3; 9 nucleotides line up with TRBD2. The germline V gene encodes CDR1 SGHKS and CDR2 YYEKEE (reference sequence). The V gene end was trimmed by 1 base and the J gene end by 2 bases; junction bases not matched to a gene: 2. CDR3 length: 15 amino acids. This CDR3 reads CASSLPSGTTDTQYF. The CDR3 region has the DNA TGTGCCAGCAGCTTGCCTAGCGGGACCACAGATACGCAGTATTTT.

There are a few counts of this clone. The chain combines TRBV6-5 with TRBJ2-4; no definite D call. V was clipped by 5 bases and J by 9 bases, with 8 bases between them. Germline CDR1 and CDR2: MNHEY and SVGAGI. The length of the CDR3 is 11 residues. For the CDR3, the DNA is TGTGCCAGCAGTGAATTTGCCATTCAGTACTTC. As protein: CASSEFAIQYF.

The V call is TRBV30, the J call TRBJ2-7, with TRBD1 as a possible D gene (5 bases). The CDR3 covers 12 residues. Germline V gene lookup returns CDR1 GTSNPN and CDR2 SVGIG (reference sequence). V dropped 3 bases and J dropped 3 bases, with 9 bases sitting between them. For the CDR3, the DNA is TGTGCCTGGAGACGAGACAGCTACGAGCAGTACTTC. It is translated as CAWRRDSYEQYF.

Turning to this clone: Other DNA sequences in this specimen translate into the identical CDR3. This chain links TRBV30 with TRBJ1-5, with D tentatively TRBD1 (5 bases). CDR3 length: 13 amino acids. The germline gives CDR1 GTSNPN, CDR2 SVGIG (reference sequence). Trimming removed 1 base from V and 4 bases from J, with 8 bases in between. The DNA of the CDR3 is TGTGCCTGGAGTGACGGGGGTAATCAGCCCCAGCATTTT. This sequence encodes CAWSDGGNQPQHF.

The chain is built from TRBV7-2 and TRBJ1-1; possibly TRBD1 for D (6 bases). CDR1 and CDR2 (germline): SGHTA, FQGNSA. V was trimmed by 6 bases and J by 4 bases, leaving 21 bases between them. The CDR3 length is 16 residues. In DNA form, the CDR3 reads TGTGCCAGCAGGACCCCCCGGGGGCGGAAGGGCACTGAAGCTTTCTTT. As protein: CASRTPRGRKGTEAFF.

The table lists this clone with a few counts. The V gene is TRBV5-6, the J gene TRBJ2-6; maybe TRBD2 (6 bases). The V end lost 4 bases, the J end lost 0 bases, and 11 bases lay between the germline ends. The CDR3 is 16 residues long. Germline values: CDR1 SGHDT, CDR2 YYEEEE. The CDR3 DNA follows: TGTGCCAGCAGCACGGGAGCCTACTCTGGGGCCAACGTCCTGACTTTC. It translates to CASSTGAYSGANVLTF. Together with reference TRBV5-6 and TRBJ2-6, the CDR3 gives the full variable domain: DAGVTQSPTHLIKTRGQQVTLRCSPKSGHDTVSWYQQALGQGPQFIFQYYEEEERQRGNFPDRFSGHQFPNYSSELNVNALLLGDSALYLCASSTGAYSGANVLTFGAGSRLTVL.

The rearrangement joins TRBV5-1 to TRBJ2-7; TRBD1 or TRBD2 may be the D gene (5 bases each). The germline V and J ends were trimmed by 3 bases and 0 bases, with 10 bases remaining between them. Germline CDR1 SGHRS, CDR2 YFSETQ. This CDR3 spans 14 amino acids. The CDR3 sequence is CASSSGTPSYEQYF. Written as DNA, the CDR3 is TGCGCCAGCAGCTCCGGGACGCCCTCCTACGAGCAGTACTTC.

A few counts support this clone. The rearrangement uses TRBV4-3 and TRBJ1-5, with D maybe TRBD1 (5 bases). Germline loops: CDR1 LGHNA, CDR2 YSLEER. The V end lost 0 bases, the J end lost 1 base, and 16 bases lay between the germline ends. The CDR3 has 18 residues. The chain's CDR3 is CASSQDWMEAGSNQPQHF. CDR3 bases: TGCGCCAGCAGCCAAGATTGGATGGAAGCAGGGAGCAATCAGCCCCAGCATTTT.

This clone came up a few times. The chain has TRBV7-2 and TRBJ2-7, with 8 positions matching TRBD2. CDR3 length equals 14 residues. Trimming at V came to 1 base and at J to 5 bases, leaving 4 bases not matched to a gene. The germline V gene has CDR1 SGHTA and CDR2 FQGNSA. The CDR3 region has the DNA TGTGCCAGCAGCTTAGAGCGGGAGAAGAACGAGCAGTACTTC. As protein: CASSLEREKNEQYF.

The J gene is TRBJ2-7, the V gene TRBV2; 9 nucleotides agree with TRBD2. This CDR3 spans 14 amino acids. Germline CDR1 SNHLY, CDR2 FYNNEI. V was pared by 6 bases and J by 2 bases, with 5 bases of the junction left unmatched. CDR3 sequence reads: CASRGTSRPYEQYF. CDR3 bases: TGTGCCAGCAGGGGGACTAGCAGACCCTACGAGCAGTACTTC.

The gene calls are TRBV21-1 and TRBJ2-7; the table's TRBD2 call for D was not verified on the DNA. TRBV21-1 is given as a pseudogene. CDR3 length: 15 amino acids. Here the CDR3 DNA reads TGTGCCAGCAGCCCCGGGACTAGCGGATCCTACGAGCAGTACTTC. Protein sequence: CASSPGTSGSYEQYF.

This rearrangement joins TRBV28 to TRBJ1-5; D remains ambiguous. From germline, CDR1 is MDHEN and CDR2 SYDVKM. This CDR3 contains 13 residues. V gave up 6 bases and J gave up 5 bases, with 11 bases separating them. The CDR3 region has the DNA TGTGCCAGCAGCTCGCCCCCGGATCAGCCCCAGCATTTT. Encoded protein: CASSSPPDQPQHF.

This clone was found many times. The J gene is TRBJ2-3, the V gene TRBV7-9, with 7 bases that match TRBD1. The CDR3 spans 11 residues. V trimming: 11 bases; J trimming: 11 bases; junction bases outside the gene matches: 10. Per the germline V gene, CDR1 is SEHNR and CDR2 is FQNEAQ (reference sequence). The CDR3: CAGTYRGLQYF. As DNA, the CDR3 is TGTGCCGGCACTTACAGGGGATTGCAGTATTTT.

Only a few counts were recorded for this clone. V and J are TRBV4-3 and TRBJ2-2; tentative D call: TRBD1 (5 bases). Trimming removed 3 bases at V and 4 bases at J, with 9 bases between. The CDR3 contains 14 residues. From germline, CDR1 is LGHNA and CDR2 YSLEER. As DNA, the CDR3 is TGCGCCAGCAGCCATAGGCAGGGCACCGGGGAGCTGTTTTTT. Translated: CASSHRQGTGELFF.

This clone has just a few counts. V and J are TRBV2 and TRBJ2-1; no clear D gene. Per germline, CDR1 SNHLY and CDR2 FYNNEI. This CDR3 region has 13 residues. With 7 bases removed from V and 4 bases from J, the gap between germline ends came to 11 bases. DNA for the CDR3: TGTGCCAGCAAGGGCACATTTTACAATGAGCAGTTCTTC. It is translated as CASKGTFYNEQFF.

The V and J genes are TRBV27 and TRBJ1-2; perhaps TRBD1 as D (5 bases). This CDR3 comprises 14 residues. CDR1 and CDR2 from the germline V gene are MNHEY and SMNVEV (reference sequence). Trimming stripped 3 bases from V and 5 bases from J, with 13 bases between. The CDR3 reads CASSFSVGLYGYTF. As DNA, the CDR3 is TGTGCCAGCAGTTTCTCTGTGGGGCTATATGGCTACACCTTC.

Ten or more counts support this clone. V and J are TRBV25-1 and TRBJ2-1, with 9 bases matching TRBD1. Germline trimming cut 1 base from V and 2 bases from J; bases unmatched to any gene: 3. The CDR3 runs 16 residues. Germline lookup yields CDR1 MGHDK and CDR2 SYGVNS. Written as DNA, the CDR3 is TGTGCCAGCAGTGAATGGACAGGGGAACCCTACAATGAGCAGTTCTTC. Translation gives CASSEWTGEPYNEQFF. The variable domain in full, with the rest retrieved from reference TRBV25-1 and TRBJ2-1, is EADIYQTPRYLVIGTGKKITLECSQTMGHDKMYWYQQDPGMELHLIHYSYGVNSTEKGDLSSESTVSRIRTEHFPLTLESARPSHTSQYLCASSEWTGEPYNEQFFGPGTRLTVL.

V gene TRBV6-5 combines with J gene TRBJ2-1; D unresolved. Trimming shortened V by 5 bases and J by 4 bases, and 12 bases separated the two germline ends. Germline loops: CDR1 MNHEY, CDR2 SVGAGI. This CDR3 is built from 14 residues. CDR3 loop: CASSPHPSYNEQFF. The CDR3 DNA sequence: TGTGCCAGCAGTCCGCACCCCTCTTACAATGAGCAGTTCTTC.